This TCR beta chain derives from a study of blood T cell repertoires in COVID-19. Overall study context: Spain, Italy and the United States supplied samples that represented acute and convalescent COVID-19. T cells, B-cell-depleted T cells, or PBMCs supplied cDNA or gDNA.

Study processing details: Reference gene primer amplification yielded estimated nucleated cell counts. The method was immunoSEQ multiplex PCR; TCRdb's version includes in-frame clones alone and lacks a portion of them. That table is the source of V, J and clone size, and D and trimming were worked out from the DNA. The repertoire has 60,000 to 65,000 clones, roughly 72% of them found once; the top ten carry around 4.4%. V gave up 1 base and J gave up 4 bases, with 11 bases separating them. Germline lookup yields CDR1 SGHTA and CDR2 FQGTGA. CDR3 length equals 15 residues. Followed longitudinally, the Seattle patients had been enrolled during active infection.

The rearrangement joins TRBV7-3 to TRBJ1-3; D gene unclear. This TCR was sampled from an older woman with COVID-19, enrolled during active disease. Sequenced input: peripheral blood. The CDR3 coding sequence is TGTGCCAGCAGCTTAAACGGAGGATTCGGAAACACCATATATTTT. Amino acid sequence: CASSLNGGFGNTIYF.